This T cell receptor (beta chain) was profiled in a study of T cell responses to AZD1222 COVID-19 vaccine. Study results and caveats: Epitopes outside B.1.351 and B.1.1.7 mutated regions reportedly drew nearly half of spike TCRs. Donors, mostly white British, included more females; clonal diversity was possibly underestimated. No repertoire was sampled before or during the peak T cell response, only after it.

The V gene lost 7 bases and the J gene lost 8 bases, with 14 bases spanning the gap. Germline CDR1 reads SNHLY; CDR2 reads FYNNEI. The length of the CDR3 is 13 residues. To note about this clone: The antigen remains unidentified.

Clones were read by immunoSEQ multiplex PCR, and TCRdb kept only the in-frame ones, dropping some. Of 120,000 or so clones listed, about 90% were seen once; the top ten hold about 15%. V and J are TRBV2 and TRBJ1-4; D is perhaps TRBD1 (5 bases). The clonotype originates from an adult who received the AZD1222 COVID-19 vaccine. Sample: peripheral blood, taken 28 days after the second AZD1222 dose. The CDR3 sequence: CASNYAEGEKLFF. The CDR3 nucleotides read TGTGCCAGCAACTACGCGGAGGGGGAAAAACTGTTTTTT.